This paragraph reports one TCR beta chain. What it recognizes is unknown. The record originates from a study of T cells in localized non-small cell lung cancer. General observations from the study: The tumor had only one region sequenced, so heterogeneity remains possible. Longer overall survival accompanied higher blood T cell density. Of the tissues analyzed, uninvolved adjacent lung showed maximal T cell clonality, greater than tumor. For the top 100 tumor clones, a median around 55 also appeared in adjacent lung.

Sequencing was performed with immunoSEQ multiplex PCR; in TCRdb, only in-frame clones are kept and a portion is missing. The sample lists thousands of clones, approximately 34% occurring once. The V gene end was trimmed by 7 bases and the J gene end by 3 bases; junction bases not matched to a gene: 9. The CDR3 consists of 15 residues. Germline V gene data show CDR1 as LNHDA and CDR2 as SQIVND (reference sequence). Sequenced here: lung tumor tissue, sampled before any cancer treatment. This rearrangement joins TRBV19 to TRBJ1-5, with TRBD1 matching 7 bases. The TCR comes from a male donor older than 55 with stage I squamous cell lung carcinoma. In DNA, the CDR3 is TGTGCCAGTACTAATCGAGGGGGCCCCAATCAGCCCCAGCATTTT. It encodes CASTNRGGPNQPQHF.